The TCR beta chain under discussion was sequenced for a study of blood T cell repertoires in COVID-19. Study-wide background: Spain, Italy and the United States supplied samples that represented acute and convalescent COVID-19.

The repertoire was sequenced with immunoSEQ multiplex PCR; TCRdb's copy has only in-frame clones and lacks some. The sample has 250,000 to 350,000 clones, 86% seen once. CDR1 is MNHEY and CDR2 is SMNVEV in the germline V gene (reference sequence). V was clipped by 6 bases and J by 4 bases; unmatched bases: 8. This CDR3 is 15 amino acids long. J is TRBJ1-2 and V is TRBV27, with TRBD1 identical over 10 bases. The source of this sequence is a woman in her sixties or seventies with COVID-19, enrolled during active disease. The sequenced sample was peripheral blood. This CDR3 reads CASRRQGAVVYGYTF. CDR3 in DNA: TGTGCCAGCAGAAGACAGGGGGCAGTGGTCTATGGCTACACCTTC.